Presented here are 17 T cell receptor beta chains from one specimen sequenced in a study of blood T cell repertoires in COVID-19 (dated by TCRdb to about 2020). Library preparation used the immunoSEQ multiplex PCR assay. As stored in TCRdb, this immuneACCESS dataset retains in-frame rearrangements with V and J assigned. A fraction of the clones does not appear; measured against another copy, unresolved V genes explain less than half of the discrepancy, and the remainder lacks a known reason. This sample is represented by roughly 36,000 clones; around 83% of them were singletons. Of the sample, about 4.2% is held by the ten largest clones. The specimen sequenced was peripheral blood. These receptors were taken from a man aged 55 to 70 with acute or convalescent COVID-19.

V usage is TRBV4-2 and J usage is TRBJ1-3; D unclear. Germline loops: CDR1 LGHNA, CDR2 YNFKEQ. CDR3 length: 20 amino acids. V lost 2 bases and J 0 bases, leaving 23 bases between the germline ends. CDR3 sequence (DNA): TGTGCCAGCAGCCAAAACCTTGGATCCCTGGCGGAGATCTCTGGAAACACCATATATTTT. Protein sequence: CASSQNLGSLAEISGNTIYF.

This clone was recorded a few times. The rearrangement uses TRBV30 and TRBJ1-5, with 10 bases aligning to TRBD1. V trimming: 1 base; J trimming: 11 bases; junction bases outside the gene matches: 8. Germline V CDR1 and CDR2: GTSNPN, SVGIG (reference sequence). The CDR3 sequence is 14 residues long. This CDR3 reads CAWSAGTGEFTQHF. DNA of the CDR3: TGTGCCTGGAGTGCAGGGACAGGGGAGTTCACCCAGCATTTT.

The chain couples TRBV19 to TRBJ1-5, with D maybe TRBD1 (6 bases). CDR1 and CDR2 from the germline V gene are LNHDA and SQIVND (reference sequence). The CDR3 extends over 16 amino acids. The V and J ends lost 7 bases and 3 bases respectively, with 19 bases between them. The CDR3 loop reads CASTPTGTNPNQPQHF. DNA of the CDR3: TGTGCCAGTACTCCCACCGGGACAAACCCCAATCAGCCCCAGCATTTT.

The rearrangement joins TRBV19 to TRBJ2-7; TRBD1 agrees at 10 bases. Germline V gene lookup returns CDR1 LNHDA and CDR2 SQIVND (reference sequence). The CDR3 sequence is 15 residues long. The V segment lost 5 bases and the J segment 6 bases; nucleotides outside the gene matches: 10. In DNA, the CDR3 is TGTGCCAGTAGTCCGGACAGGGGGGAGCTTGGCGAGCAGTACTTC. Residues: CASSPDRGELGEQYF.

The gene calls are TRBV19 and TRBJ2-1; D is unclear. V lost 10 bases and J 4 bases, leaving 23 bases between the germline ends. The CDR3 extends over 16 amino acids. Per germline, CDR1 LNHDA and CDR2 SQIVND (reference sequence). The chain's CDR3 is CAIYRHLNTPYNEQFF. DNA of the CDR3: TGTGCCATCTACAGACACCTCAATACACCATACAATGAGCAGTTCTTC.

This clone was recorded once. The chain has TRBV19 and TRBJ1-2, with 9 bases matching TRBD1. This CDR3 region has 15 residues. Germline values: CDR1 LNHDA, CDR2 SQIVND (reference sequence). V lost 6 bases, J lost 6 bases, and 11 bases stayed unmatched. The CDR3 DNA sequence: TGTGCCAGTAGGGATTGGGGGACAGGGAAGGATGGCTACACCTTC. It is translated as CASRDWGTGKDGYTF.

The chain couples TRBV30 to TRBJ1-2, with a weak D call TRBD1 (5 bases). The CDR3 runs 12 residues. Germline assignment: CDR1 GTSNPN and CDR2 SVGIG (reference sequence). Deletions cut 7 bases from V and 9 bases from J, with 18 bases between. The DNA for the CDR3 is TGTGCCTCAGGACCAGGGTCAGGGAGCTACACCTTC. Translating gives CASGPGSGSYTF.

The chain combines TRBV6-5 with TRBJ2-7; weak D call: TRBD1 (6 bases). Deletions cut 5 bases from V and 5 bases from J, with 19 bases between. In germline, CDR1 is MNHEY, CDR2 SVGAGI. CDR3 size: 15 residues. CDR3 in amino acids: CASSHRTALGNEQYF. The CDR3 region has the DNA TGTGCCAGCAGTCATAGGACAGCCTTGGGGAACGAGCAGTACTTC.

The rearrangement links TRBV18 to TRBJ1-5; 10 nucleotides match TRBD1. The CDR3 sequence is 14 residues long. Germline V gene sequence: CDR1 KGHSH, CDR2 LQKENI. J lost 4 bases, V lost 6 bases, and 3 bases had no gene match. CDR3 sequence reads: CASSGTGDNQPQHF. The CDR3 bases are TGTGCCAGCTCGGGGACAGGGGATAATCAGCCCCAGCATTTT.

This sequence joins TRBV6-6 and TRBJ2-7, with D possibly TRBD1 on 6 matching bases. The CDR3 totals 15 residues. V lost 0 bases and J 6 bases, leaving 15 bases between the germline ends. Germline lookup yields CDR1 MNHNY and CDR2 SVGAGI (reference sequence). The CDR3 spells CASSYSPDSGAEQYF. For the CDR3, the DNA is TGTGCCAGCAGTTACTCGCCTGACTCAGGGGCCGAGCAGTACTTC.

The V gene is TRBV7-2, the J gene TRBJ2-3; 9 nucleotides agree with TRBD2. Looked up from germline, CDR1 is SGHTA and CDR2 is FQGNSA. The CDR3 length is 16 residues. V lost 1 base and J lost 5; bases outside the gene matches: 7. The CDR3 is CASSLGRGGPRDTQYF. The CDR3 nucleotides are TGTGCCAGCAGCTTAGGGCGGGGGGGGCCGAGAGATACGCAGTATTTT.

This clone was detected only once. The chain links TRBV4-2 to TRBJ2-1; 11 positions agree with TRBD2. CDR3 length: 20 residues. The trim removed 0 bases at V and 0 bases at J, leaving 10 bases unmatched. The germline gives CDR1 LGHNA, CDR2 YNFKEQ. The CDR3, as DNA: TGTGCCAGCAGCCAAGATTTGGCGACTAGCGGGACCGTCTCCTACAATGAGCAGTTCTTC. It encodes CASSQDLATSGTVSYNEQFF.

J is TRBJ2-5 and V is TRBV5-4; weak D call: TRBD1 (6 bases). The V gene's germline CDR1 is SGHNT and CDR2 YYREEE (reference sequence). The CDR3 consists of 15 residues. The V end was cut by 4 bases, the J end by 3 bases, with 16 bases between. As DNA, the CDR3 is TGTGCCAGCAGCCCCCGAGGGGGTACCAAAGAGACCCAGTACTTC. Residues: CASSPRGGTKETQYF.

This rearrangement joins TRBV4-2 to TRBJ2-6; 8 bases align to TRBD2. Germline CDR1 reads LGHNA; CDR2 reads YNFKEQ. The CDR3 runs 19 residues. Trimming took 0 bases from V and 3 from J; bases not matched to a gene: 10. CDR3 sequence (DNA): TGTGCCAGCAGCCAAGAAGGTGGCGGGGGGCTCCGTGGGGCCAACGTCCTGACTTTC. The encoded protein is CASSQEGGGGLRGANVLTF.

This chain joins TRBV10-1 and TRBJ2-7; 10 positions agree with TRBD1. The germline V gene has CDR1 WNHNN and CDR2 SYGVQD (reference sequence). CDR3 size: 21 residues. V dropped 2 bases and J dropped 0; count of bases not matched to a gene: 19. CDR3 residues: CASSEPTGTGEGKGSSYEQYF. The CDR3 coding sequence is TGCGCCAGCAGTGAGCCAACCGGGACAGGGGAGGGAAAGGGAAGCTCCTACGAGCAGTACTTC.

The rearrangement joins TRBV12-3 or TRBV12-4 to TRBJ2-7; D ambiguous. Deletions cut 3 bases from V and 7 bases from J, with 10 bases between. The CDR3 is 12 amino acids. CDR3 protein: CASSFSYLEQYF. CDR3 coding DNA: TGTGCCAGCAGTTTCAGTTACCTGGAGCAGTACTTC.

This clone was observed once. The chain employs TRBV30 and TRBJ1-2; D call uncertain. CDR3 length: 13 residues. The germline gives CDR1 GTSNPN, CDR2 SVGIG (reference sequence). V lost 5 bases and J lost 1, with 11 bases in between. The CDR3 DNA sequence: TGTGCCTGGTCGGTAAGCCTTAACTATGGCTACACCTTC. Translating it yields CAWSVSLNYGYTF.